These T cell receptor beta chains were read from a single sample in a study of T cell changes during pregnancy in multiple sclerosis. The method was immunoSEQ multiplex PCR; TCRdb's version includes in-frame clones alone and lacks a portion of them. The profile shows 16,000 or so clones, around 95% of them singletons. The sample consisted of peripheral blood, taken in the third trimester of pregnancy. These receptors were taken from a female donor with multiple sclerosis, enrolled in a pregnancy study. Each CDR3 is given with its conserved first and last residue. A D gene is named only where the DNA matches it firmly. Rows give clone size only sometimes, using once, few, many, or a class for an expanded clone.

. | TRBJ1-1 | few | TRBV7-3 | CASRSDGFLGEAFF | TGTGCCAGCAGGTCAGACGGATTCCTCGGGGAAGCTTTCTTT
TRBD2 | TRBJ2-2 | . | TRBV28 | CASSGGGATGELFF | TGTGCCAGCAGTGGGGGAGGGGCGACCGGGGAGCTGTTTTTT
. | TRBJ1-1 | . | TRBV6-1 | CASSEPGRNTEAFF | TGTGCCAGCAGTGAGCCAGGGCGGAACACTGAAGCTTTCTTT
. | TRBJ1-5 | . | TRBV6-5 | CASRYRDNNQPQHF | TGTGCCAGCAGGTACCGGGACAACAATCAGCCCCAGCATTTT
TRBD1 | TRBJ1-2 | . | TRBV4-2 | CASSPQGGSGYTF | TGTGCCAGCAGCCCGCAGGGGGGCTCTGGCTACACCTTC
TRBD1 | TRBJ2-7 | . | TRBV6-1 | CASSEAGTGNYEQYF | TGTGCCAGCAGTGAAGCCGGGACAGGGAATTACGAGCAGTACTTC
. | TRBJ1-1 | . | TRBV7-9 | CASSLDLKNTEAFF | TGTGCCAGCAGCTTAGACCTAAAGAACACTGAAGCTTTCTTT
TRBD1 | TRBJ1-1 | . | TRBV29-1 | CSVADRAAEAFF | TGCAGCGTTGCGGACAGGGCGGCTGAAGCTTTCTTT
. | TRBJ1-1 | . | TRBV29-1 | CSVKNTEAFF | TGCAGCGTCAAGAACACTGAAGCTTTCTTT
TRBD2 | TRBJ2-1 | . | TRBV7-2 | CASSPLSRLAGAIYNEQFF | TGTGCCAGCAGCCCACTCTCGAGACTAGCGGGGGCCATCTACAATGAGCAGTTCTTC
TRBD2 | TRBJ2-1 | . | TRBV5-1 | CASSSRGGDNEQFF | TGCGCCAGCAGCTCCCGCGGGGGGGACAATGAGCAGTTCTTC
TRBD1 | TRBJ1-4 | . | TRBV4-1 | CASSQRGGQTTNEKLFF | TGCGCCAGCAGCCAGAGAGGGGGACAGACAACTAATGAAAAACTGTTTTTT
TRBD2 | TRBJ2-5 | . | TRBV6-5 | CASRPGVAGGETQYF | TGTGCCAGCAGACCGGGCGTAGCGGGAGGAGAGACCCAGTACTTC
. | TRBJ1-6 | . | TRBV5-6 | CASSFGGPGNSPLHF | TGTGCCAGCAGCTTTGGGGGCCCGGGAAATTCACCCCTCCACTTT
. | TRBJ1-1 | . | TRBV7-9 | CASPFEGPITEAFF | TGTGCCAGCCCCTTCGAGGGCCCTATCACTGAAGCTTTCTTT
TRBD2 | TRBJ2-5 | . | TRBV27 | CASSRLAGGDQETQYF | TGTGCCAGCAGTAGACTAGCGGGAGGCGACCAAGAGACCCAGTACTTC
. | TRBJ2-6 | . | TRBV2 | CASSGRFLTGANVLTF | TGTGCCAGCAGTGGGAGGTTTCTGACAGGGGCCAACGTCCTGACTTTC
TRBD2 | TRBJ2-1 | . | TRBV5-1 | CASSLEAGEVNEQFF | TGCGCCAGCAGCTTGGAAGCGGGGGAAGTCAATGAGCAGTTCTTC
TRBD2 | TRBJ2-2 | once | TRBV9 | CASSTRSGGLAGVDTGELFF | TGTGCCAGCAGCACCCGAAGCGGCGGACTAGCGGGAGTCGACACCGGGGAGCTGTTTTTT
. | TRBJ2-5 | . | TRBV5-1 | CASSLAGLKLASQETQYF | TGCGCCAGCAGCTTGGCCGGGCTTAAACTAGCCAGCCAAGAGACCCAGTACTTC
TRBD1 | TRBJ1-1 | . | TRBV5-1 | CASRGQGYTEAFF | TGCGCCAGCCGGGGACAGGGTTACACTGAAGCTTTCTTT
. | TRBJ2-5 | . | TRBV7-2 | CASSYRRGQETQYF | TGTGCCAGCAGCTACCGACGGGGCCAAGAGACCCAGTACTTC
TRBD1 | TRBJ2-2 | . | TRBV27 | CASRPFGQVNTGELFF | TGTGCCAGCAGGCCTTTCGGACAGGTCAACACCGGGGAGCTGTTTTTT
. | TRBJ1-1 | . | TRBV5-1 | CASSSPGQNTEAFF | TGCGCCAGCAGCTCACCGGGACAGAACACTGAAGCTTTCTTT
. | TRBJ2-1 | . | TRBV7-9 | CASSRLLGNEQFF | TGTGCCAGCAGCCGATTGCTAGGCAATGAGCAGTTCTTC
TRBD1 | TRBJ2-5 | . | TRBV19 | CASRGHGALETQYF | TGTGCCTCCAGGGGGCATGGGGCGTTGGAGACCCAGTACTTC
. | TRBJ2-5 | . | TRBV25-1 | CASSGIGGKQETQYF | TGTGCCAGCAGTGGAATTGGGGGCAAACAAGAGACCCAGTACTTC
. | TRBJ1-4 | . | TRBV5-1 | CASSPLGLGEEKLFF | TGCGCCAGCAGCCCGCTCGGACTCGGGGAGGAAAAACTGTTTTTT
. | TRBJ2-3 | . | TRBV30 | CAWSVQATDTQYF | TGTGCCTGGAGTGTACAGGCCACAGATACGCAGTATTTT
. | TRBJ2-1 | . | TRBV11-2 | CASSPELAATYNEQFF | TGTGCCAGCAGCCCCGAACTAGCCGCAACCTACAATGAGCAGTTCTTC
. | TRBJ1-2 | once | TRBV7-6 | CASSLDAGSGYGYTF | TGTGCCAGCAGCTTAGATGCGGGATCGGGCTATGGCTACACCTTC
. | TRBJ1-1 | . | TRBV6-5 | CASSYGAGGTEAFF | TGTGCCAGCAGTTACGGGGCCGGAGGGACTGAAGCTTTCTTT
. | TRBJ1-1 | . | TRBV28 | CASSQGVAFF | TGTGCCAGCAGCCAGGGTGTTGCTTTCTTT
TRBD2 | TRBJ2-1 | . | TRBV29-1 | CSVLTSAAYNEQFF | TGCAGCGTGCTGACTAGCGCTGCCTACAATGAGCAGTTCTTC
. | TRBJ2-1 | once | TRBV5-1 | CASSGGWGQSYNEQFF | TGCGCCAGCAGCGGGGGGTGGGGACAGTCCTACAATGAGCAGTTCTTC
TRBD1 | TRBJ1-1 | . | TRBV18 | CASSPGQGGTTEAFF | TGTGCCAGCTCACCTGGACAGGGGGGGACCACTGAAGCTTTCTTT
. | TRBJ1-2 | . | TRBV7-3 | CASSPGGGSEGGYTF | TGTGCCAGCAGCCCGGGCGGGGGAAGTGAGGGGGGCTACACCTTC
. | TRBJ1-5 | once | TRBV14 | CASSPGGFIQPQHF | TGTGCCAGCAGCCCGGGGGGCTTCATTCAGCCCCAGCATTTT
TRBD1 | TRBJ2-7 | . | TRBV7-9 | CASSTPDRGREQYF | TGTGCCAGCAGCACCCCGGACAGGGGGCGCGAGCAGTACTTC
TRBD2 | TRBJ2-7 | . | TRBV5-4 | CASSTGGLSTYEQYF | TGTGCCAGCAGTACGGGAGGACTTTCAACCTACGAGCAGTACTTC
. | TRBJ1-2 | . | TRBV19 | CASSIPSGEVYGYTF | TGTGCCAGTAGTATACCTTCGGGGGAAGTGTATGGCTACACCTTC
. | TRBJ1-2 | . | TRBV7-9 | CASSLDPARRGPNYGYTF | TGTGCCAGCAGCTTAGACCCCGCCCGGAGAGGGCCTAACTATGGCTACACCTTC
. | TRBJ1-1 | once | TRBV7-9 | CASTLAAGLNTEAFF | TGTGCCAGCACCCTCGCGGCGGGGCTGAACACTGAAGCTTTCTTT
. | TRBJ2-2 | . | TRBV28 | CASSFGVTASGELFF | TGTGCCAGCAGTTTTGGAGTGACAGCGTCCGGGGAGCTGTTTTTT
TRBD2 | TRBJ2-1 | . | TRBV5-4 | CASSLASGARNNEQFF | TGTGCCAGCAGCTTGGCTAGCGGGGCAAGAAACAATGAGCAGTTCTTC
. | TRBJ2-3 | . | TRBV7-9 | CASSLKREWSTDTQYF | TGTGCCAGCAGCTTGAAAAGGGAGTGGAGCACAGATACGCAGTATTTT
TRBD1 | TRBJ2-7 | . | TRBV11-1 | CASSLVTGAYEQYF | TGTGCCAGCAGCTTGGTAACAGGGGCCTACGAGCAGTACTTC
. | TRBJ1-6 | . | TRBV5-1 | CASSLEPLSSYNSPLHF | TGCGCCAGCAGCTTGGAGCCCTTGAGCTCCTATAATTCACCCCTCCACTTT
. | TRBJ2-5 | . | TRBV7-7 | CASSLALTSLETQYF | TGTGCCAGCAGCTTAGCCCTTACATCCTTGGAGACCCAGTACTTC